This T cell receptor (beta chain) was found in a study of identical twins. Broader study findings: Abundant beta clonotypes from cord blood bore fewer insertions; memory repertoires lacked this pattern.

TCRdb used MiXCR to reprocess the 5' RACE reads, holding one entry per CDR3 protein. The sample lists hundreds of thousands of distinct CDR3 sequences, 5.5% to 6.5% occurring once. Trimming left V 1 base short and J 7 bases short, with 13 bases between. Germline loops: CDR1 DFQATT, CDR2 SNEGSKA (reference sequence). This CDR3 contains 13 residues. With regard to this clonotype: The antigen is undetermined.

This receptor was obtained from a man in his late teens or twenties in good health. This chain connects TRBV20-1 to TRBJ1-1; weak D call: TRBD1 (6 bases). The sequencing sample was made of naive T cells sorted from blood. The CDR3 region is CSARAGVSGEAFF. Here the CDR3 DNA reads TGCAGTGCTAGAGCAGGGGTCTCCGGTGAAGCTTTCTTT.